This T cell receptor beta chain was recovered during a study of cytomegalovirus exposure and HLA in healthy donors. Study-wide results and caveats: The study flagged about 160 TCR beta chains as cytomegalovirus-associated.

This CDR3 is built from 16 residues. Germline V CDR1 and CDR2: MNHEY, SVGAGI. The trim removed 2 bases at V and 5 bases at J, leaving 7 bases unmatched. In regard to this clone: The antigen is not known.

The PCR was carried out with 60 Vbeta primers and 13 Jbeta primers. The data were produced by immunoSEQ multiplex PCR, yet TCRdb's version contains in-frame clones alone and is incomplete. The sample has approximately 150,000 clones; approximately 65% are singletons. The origin of this receptor is a woman aged 60-75 years in good health and CMV-seronegative. The sample taken for sequencing was PBMCs. The rearrangement links TRBV6-5 to TRBJ2-3; 10 bases line up with TRBD2. Here the CDR3 reads CASSYGSSGRGDTQYF. The CDR3 DNA reads TGTGCCAGCAGTTACGGCTCTAGCGGGAGAGGAGATACGCAGTATTTT.